This is a list of T cell receptor beta chains from one sample in a study of vaccination and CD4 T cells after COVID-19. One entry per CDR3 protein results from TCRdb running MiXCR on the PCR reads. The sample holds more than 12,000 distinct CDR3 sequences, about 53% seen once. These receptors' antigens are unknown. Source: CD4+ T cells from blood, cultured in vitro, taken before SARS-CoV-2 vaccination. These receptor sequences come from a human donor who had recovered from COVID-19. CDR3s include the opening cysteine and the closing phenylalanine or tryptophan. D genes are given only for firm matches. Size tells how often a clone was seen (once, few, many) or the class of an expanded clone, and some rows leave it out.

clone size	V gene	D gene	J gene	CDR3 protein	CDR3 DNA
.	TRBV20-1	.	TRBJ1-5	CSARDRLEPQHF	TGCAGTGCTAGAGATCGGCTGGAGCCCCAGCATTTT
once	TRBV7-2	TRBD2	TRBJ2-1	CASSPTSAYNEQFF	TGTGCCAGCAGCCCGACTAGCGCCTACAATGAGCAGTTCTTC
.	TRBV18	TRBD1	TRBJ1-2	CASSPAVGDRNYGYTF	TGTGCCAGCTCACCGGCGGTTGGGGACAGAAACTATGGCTACACCTTC
few	TRBV10-3	.	TRBJ1-2	CAIRSTGRANYGYTF	TGTGCCATCAGGTCGACAGGCAGAGCTAACTATGGCTACACCTTC
once	TRBV7-8	TRBD2	TRBJ2-7	CASSLAAVASGLPYEQYF	TGTGCCAGCAGCCTGGCGGCGGTAGCTAGCGGGTTGCCCTACGAGCAGTACTTC
.	TRBV2	TRBD2	TRBJ2-3	CASSRTGGISDTQYF	TGTGCCAGCAGCCGCACGGGGGGTATTTCAGATACGCAGTATTTT
few	TRBV15	.	TRBJ1-1	CATSRELQRLNTEAFF	TGTGCCACCAGCAGAGAGTTACAGCGCCTGAACACTGAAGCTTTCTTT
.	TRBV6-4	.	TRBJ2-1	CASSRTRGGEQFF	TGTGCCAGCAGTAGGACTAGGGGGGGTGAGCAGTTCTTC
few	TRBV20-1	.	TRBJ2-5	CSASKLAFETQYF	TGCAGTGCTTCGAAACTAGCTTTCGAGACCCAGTACTTC
.	TRBV7-2	TRBD1	TRBJ1-2	CASSLGAGGFYGYTF	TGTGCCAGCAGCTTAGGCGCAGGGGGCTTCTATGGCTACACCTTC
.	TRBV27	.	TRBJ1-1	CASALIESWNTEAFF	TGTGCCAGCGCCCTAATAGAATCCTGGAACACTGAAGCTTTCTTT
few	TRBV6-1	.	TRBJ1-6	CASSDGNLNSPLHF	TGTGCCAGCAGTGACGGGAATTTGAATTCACCCCTCCACTTT
.	TRBV20-1	.	TRBJ1-2	CSAREGTGYGYTF	TGCAGTGCTAGAGAAGGGACGGGCTATGGCTACACCTTC
.	TRBV20-1	TRBD1	TRBJ2-2	CSATTRQGLGELFF	TGCAGTGCTACCACTAGACAGGGGTTAGGGGAGCTGTTTTTT
.	TRBV27	.	TRBJ1-4	CASRVGRSNEELFF	TGTGCCAGCAGGGTGGGACGGAGTAATGAAGAACTGTTTTTT
.	TRBV5-6	.	TRBJ2-5	CASSLGVETQYF	TGTGCCAGCAGCTTGGGGGTAGAGACCCAGTACTTC
.	TRBV30	.	TRBJ2-1	CAWRGDGYNEQFF	TGTGCCTGGAGGGGGGATGGGTACAATGAGCAGTTCTTC
.	TRBV28	TRBD2	TRBJ2-7	CAAKAGGPSPMFYEQYF	TGTGCCGCAAAAGCGGGAGGGCCTTCCCCGATGTTCTACGAGCAGTACTTC
.	TRBV19	.	TRBJ2-2	CASSLAGRTGELFF	TGTGCCAGTAGTTTGGCGGGAAGGACCGGGGAGCTGTTTTTT
.	TRBV28	.	TRBJ2-6	CASSLIGQPRSGANVLTF	TGTGCCAGCAGTTTAATCGGACAACCGAGATCTGGGGCCAACGTCCTGACTTTC
once	TRBV6-5	.	TRBJ2-3	CASSYSTRTDTQYF	TGTGCCAGCAGTTACTCGACCCGCACAGATACGCAGTATTTT
once	TRBV7-3	TRBD2	TRBJ2-5	CASSLTSGGGETQYF	TGTGCCAGCAGCTTAACTAGCGGGGGTGGGGAGACCCAGTACTTC
.	TRBV20-1	TRBD1	TRBJ1-5	CSAMDRRSNQPQHF	TGCAGTGCCATGGACAGGCGAAGCAATCAGCCCCAGCATTTT
.	TRBV28	.	TRBJ1-1	CASTLTLLNTEAFF	TGTGCCAGCACCCTGACCCTACTTAACACTGAAGCTTTCTTT
.	TRBV10-2	.	TRBJ1-1	CASSESSGTEAFF	TGCGCCAGCAGTGAGTCCTCCGGCACTGAAGCTTTCTTT
.	TRBV6-1	.	TRBJ1-3	CASSEALGNTIYF	TGTGCCAGCAGTGAAGCGTTGGGAAACACCATATATTTT
.	TRBV5-1	TRBD1	TRBJ2-2	CASSFTGASSTGELFF	TGCGCCAGCAGCTTTACAGGGGCTTCGAGCACCGGGGAGCTGTTTTTT
.	TRBV20-1	.	TRBJ2-1	CSARDIIRSAGSYNEQFF	TGCAGTGCTAGAGATATCATCCGCTCCGCGGGATCCTACAATGAGCAGTTCTTC
.	TRBV6-4	TRBD1	TRBJ1-6	CASRDTGQGYNSPLHF	TGTGCCAGCAGAGATACGGGACAGGGTTACAATTCACCCCTCCACTTT
.	TRBV7-2	.	TRBJ1-6	CASSPQGNNSPLHF	TGTGCCAGCAGCCCCCAGGGTAATAATTCACCCCTCCACTTT
.	TRBV12-2	.	TRBJ2-2	CASRPHSQGGELFF	TGTGCAAGTCGCCCCCACTCCCAGGGCGGGGAGCTGTTTTTT
.	TRBV12-3/TRBV12-4	.	TRBJ1-1	CASSPQWGNTEAFF	TGTGCCAGCAGTCCACAGTGGGGGAACACTGAAGCTTTCTTT
few	TRBV27	.	TRBJ1-2	CASSLKPQNYGYTF	TGTGCCAGCAGCCTAAAACCCCAAAACTATGGCTACACCTTC
few	TRBV2	.	TRBJ1-1	CASMALGSAEAFF	TGTGCCAGCATGGCCCTAGGGTCGGCTGAAGCTTTCTTT
.	TRBV6-2/TRBV6-3	TRBD1	TRBJ1-5	CASSYSWGQGATSSNQPQHF	TGTGCCAGCAGTTACTCGTGGGGGCAGGGGGCGACCTCCAGCAATCAGCCCCAGCATTTT
few	TRBV6-5	TRBD1	TRBJ1-1	CASSYSLGQGTAEAFF	TGTGCCAGCAGTTACTCCCTCGGGCAGGGGACAGCTGAAGCTTTCTTT
few	TRBV20-1	.	TRBJ1-2	CSVPRAREDTF	TGCAGTGTTCCAAGGGCCAGGGAAGACACCTTC
once	TRBV7-2	TRBD2	TRBJ2-1	CASSSLAGLYNEQFF	TGTGCCAGCAGCTCGCTAGCGGGGCTTTACAATGAGCAGTTCTTC
once	TRBV7-9	.	TRBJ2-7	CASSPSGQSYEQYF	TGTGCCAGCAGCCCCTCGGGGCAGTCCTACGAGCAGTACTTC
.	TRBV6-2/TRBV6-3	.	TRBJ2-1	CASRRLGTVGSYNEQFF	TGTGCCAGCAGGCGACTAGGGACGGTAGGCTCCTACAATGAGCAGTTCTTC
.	TRBV6-1	.	TRBJ2-7	CASIKTTDSYEQYF	TGTGCCAGCATTAAAACAACGGACTCCTACGAGCAGTACTTC
few	TRBV6-1	.	TRBJ1-2	CASSEQFSWKHGYTF	TGTGCCAGCAGTGAACAATTTTCCTGGAAGCATGGCTACACCTTC